These T cell receptor beta chains were read from a single sample in a study of T cell responses to AZD1222 COVID-19 vaccine. Data came from immunoSEQ multiplex PCR; TCRdb stores just in-frame clones and leaves some out. The data hold around 100,000 clones, with about nine tenths observed a single time. The material was peripheral blood, obtained on day 0 of AZD1222 vaccination. The source is an adult in good health. Both conserved end residues are part of each CDR3. A D gene is named only where the DNA matches it firmly. Clone size, where shown, is once, few, many, or a class for clones that have expanded.

v_call: TRBV10-3
clone_size: .
j_call: TRBJ1-3
cdr3_length: 16
d_call: TRBD1
cdr3_nt: TGTGCCATCTCGGGACAGGTTGAGATCTCTGGAAACACCATATATTTT
cdr3_aa: CAISGQVEISGNTIYF

v_call: TRBV5-1
clone_size: .
j_call: TRBJ2-5
cdr3_length: 14
d_call: .
cdr3_nt: TGCGCCAGCAGCTCCATACAACCAACAGAGACCCAGTACTTC
cdr3_aa: CASSSIQPTETQYF

v_call: TRBV5-6
clone_size: .
j_call: TRBJ2-7
cdr3_length: 13
d_call: .
cdr3_nt: TGTGCCAGCAGCTTGGCGGGGACCAACGAGCAGTACTTC
cdr3_aa: CASSLAGTNEQYF

v_call: TRBV6-6
clone_size: .
j_call: TRBJ1-6
cdr3_length: 16
d_call: TRBD1
cdr3_nt: TGTGCCAGCAGAACCGACAGGGGGGTTAACAATTCACCCCTCCACTTT
cdr3_aa: CASRTDRGVNNSPLHF

v_call: TRBV29-1
clone_size: .
j_call: TRBJ2-7
cdr3_length: 14
d_call: TRBD1
cdr3_nt: TGCAGCGTCGATACCGGGACAGGGGGCTACGAGCAGTACTTC
cdr3_aa: CSVDTGTGGYEQYF

v_call: TRBV5-1
clone_size: .
j_call: TRBJ2-3
cdr3_length: 20
d_call: TRBD2
cdr3_nt: TGCGCCAGCAGCTTGGAGGCCGGTAGTCCTAGCGGGGGTTTAACAGATACGCAGTATTTT
cdr3_aa: CASSLEAGSPSGGLTDTQYF

v_call: TRBV19
clone_size: .
j_call: TRBJ1-2
cdr3_length: 13
d_call: TRBD1
cdr3_nt: TGTGCCAGTGGGGACAGAGCAGGAAGGGGCTACACCTTC
cdr3_aa: CASGDRAGRGYTF

v_call: TRBV18
clone_size: .
j_call: TRBJ1-6
cdr3_length: 17
d_call: TRBD1
cdr3_nt: TGTGCCAGCTCACCAGGACAGGCCCGAAGGGGTAATTCACCCCTCCACTTT
cdr3_aa: CASSPGQARRGNSPLHF

v_call: TRBV19
clone_size: .
j_call: TRBJ1-5
cdr3_length: 13
d_call: .
cdr3_nt: TGTGCCAGTAGTACCCCACCTCTCAGGCCCCAGCATTTT
cdr3_aa: CASSTPPLRPQHF

v_call: TRBV7-8
clone_size: .
j_call: TRBJ1-6
cdr3_length: 17
d_call: .
cdr3_nt: TGTGCCAGCAGCTTGGGGCTCGTCGGGCAATATAATTCACCCCTCCACTTT
cdr3_aa: CASSLGLVGQYNSPLHF

v_call: TRBV29-1
clone_size: .
j_call: TRBJ2-2
cdr3_length: 16
d_call: .
cdr3_nt: TGCAGCGTTGTAGCTTGGTCAAGCGCGAACACCGGGGAGCTGTTTTTT
cdr3_aa: CSVVAWSSANTGELFF

v_call: TRBV5-4
clone_size: .
j_call: TRBJ2-1
cdr3_length: 15
d_call: TRBD1
cdr3_nt: TGTGCCAGCAGCCCGACAGGGATTACCCTTGAGGAGCAGTTCTTC
cdr3_aa: CASSPTGITLEEQFF

v_call: TRBV4-3
clone_size: .
j_call: TRBJ2-7
cdr3_length: 15
d_call: .
cdr3_nt: TGCGCCAGCAGTCTCGAACAGGGCTTGAGCTACGAGCAGTACTTC
cdr3_aa: CASSLEQGLSYEQYF

v_call: TRBV12-3/TRBV12-4
clone_size: .
j_call: TRBJ1-6
cdr3_length: 12
d_call: .
cdr3_nt: TGTGCCAGCACAAACAGGGCTTCACCCCTCCACTTT
cdr3_aa: CASTNRASPLHF

v_call: TRBV5-4
clone_size: .
j_call: TRBJ1-2
cdr3_length: 16
d_call: .
cdr3_nt: TGTGCCAGCAGCTTATGGGGGGTCATCTCGGGCTATGGCTACACCTTC
cdr3_aa: CASSLWGVISGYGYTF

v_call: TRBV7-9
clone_size: .
j_call: TRBJ1-2
cdr3_length: 14
d_call: .
cdr3_nt: TGTGCCAGCAGCTTAGCACGGGGCAGCTATGGCTACACCTTC
cdr3_aa: CASSLARGSYGYTF

v_call: TRBV6-5
clone_size: .
j_call: TRBJ1-3
cdr3_length: 16
d_call: .
cdr3_nt: TGTGCCAGCAGTTACTCCGGGGGGATCTCTGGAAACACCATATATTTT
cdr3_aa: CASSYSGGISGNTIYF

v_call: TRBV7-2
clone_size: .
j_call: TRBJ2-7
cdr3_length: 17
d_call: TRBD2
cdr3_nt: TGTGCCAGCAGCTTAAGGAAGCGGGGCGAGATCTCCTACGAGCAGTACTTC
cdr3_aa: CASSLRKRGEISYEQYF

v_call: TRBV7-9
clone_size: .
j_call: TRBJ1-2
cdr3_length: 14
d_call: .
cdr3_nt: TGTGCCAGCAGCTCAAAAGAAAGGAGACTAGGCTACACCTTC
cdr3_aa: CASSSKERRLGYTF

v_call: TRBV10-3
clone_size: .
j_call: TRBJ2-5
cdr3_length: 15
d_call: TRBD2
cdr3_nt: TGTGCCATCAGTTCACGGGGTAGCGGGGGGAAGACCCAGTACTTC
cdr3_aa: CAISSRGSGGKTQYF

v_call: TRBV20-1
clone_size: .
j_call: TRBJ2-7
cdr3_length: 15
d_call: TRBD1
cdr3_nt: TGCAGTGCTAGTCCAATGGGACAGGGCTCCAGCGAGCAGTACTTC
cdr3_aa: CSASPMGQGSSEQYF

v_call: TRBV6-2/TRBV6-3
clone_size: .
j_call: TRBJ2-7
cdr3_length: 13
d_call: TRBD1
cdr3_nt: TGTGCCAGCAGCCGCCAGGGGGCTGACGAGCAGTACTTC
cdr3_aa: CASSRQGADEQYF

v_call: TRBV5-1
clone_size: .
j_call: TRBJ2-3
cdr3_length: 16
d_call: TRBD2
cdr3_nt: TGCGCCAGCAGCGTAGGGACTAGCGGGACCACAGATACGCAGTATTTT
cdr3_aa: CASSVGTSGTTDTQYF

v_call: TRBV6-2/TRBV6-3
clone_size: .
j_call: TRBJ2-2
cdr3_length: 12
d_call: .
cdr3_nt: TGTGCCAGCAGTTGGGTTGCCGGGGAGCTGTTTTTT
cdr3_aa: CASSWVAGELFF

v_call: TRBV28
clone_size: .
j_call: TRBJ1-5
cdr3_length: 17
d_call: .
cdr3_nt: TGTGCCAGCAGTTTACCAGGGGCGCAGTATAGCAATCAGCCCCAGCATTTT
cdr3_aa: CASSLPGAQYSNQPQHF

v_call: TRBV4-1
clone_size: .
j_call: TRBJ1-4
cdr3_length: 14
d_call: .
cdr3_nt: TGCGCCAGCAGCCAAGGGTTGTTGGGTTTGAAACTGTTTTTT
cdr3_aa: CASSQGLLGLKLFF

v_call: TRBV18
clone_size: few
j_call: TRBJ2-5
cdr3_length: 11
d_call: .
cdr3_nt: TGTGCCAGCTCACCACGGGAGACCCAGTACTTC
cdr3_aa: CASSPRETQYF

v_call: TRBV7-2
clone_size: .
j_call: TRBJ1-5
cdr3_length: 13
d_call: TRBD1
cdr3_nt: TGTGCCAGCAGCCGCAGGGGGAATCAGCCCCAGCATTTT
cdr3_aa: CASSRRGNQPQHF

v_call: TRBV2
clone_size: .
j_call: TRBJ1-5
cdr3_length: 15
d_call: TRBD1
cdr3_nt: TGTGCCAGCACTCTTGAGACAGGGGGTTTGCAGCCCCAGCATTTT
cdr3_aa: CASTLETGGLQPQHF

v_call: TRBV30
clone_size: .
j_call: TRBJ2-7
cdr3_length: 13
d_call: TRBD1
cdr3_nt: TGTGCCTGGACCCGGACAGGGGGCGGCGAGCAGTACTTC
cdr3_aa: CAWTRTGGGEQYF

v_call: TRBV30
clone_size: .
j_call: TRBJ1-2
cdr3_length: 16
d_call: .
cdr3_nt: TGTGCCTGGAGTGTAAGGGGCCCCAGGGTGGGCTATGGCTACACCTTC
cdr3_aa: CAWSVRGPRVGYGYTF

v_call: TRBV28
clone_size: .
j_call: TRBJ1-2
cdr3_length: 13
d_call: TRBD1
cdr3_nt: TGTGCCAGCAGTCACGGACAGGACTATGGCTACACCTTC
cdr3_aa: CASSHGQDYGYTF

v_call: TRBV11-2
clone_size: .
j_call: TRBJ2-7
cdr3_length: 15
d_call: .
cdr3_nt: TGTGCCAGCAGCTTAAAGTCGGGGGCCCCCGCGTTGCAGTACTTC
cdr3_aa: CASSLKSGAPALQYF

v_call: TRBV29-1
clone_size: .
j_call: TRBJ1-2
cdr3_length: 13
d_call: TRBD1
cdr3_nt: TGCAGCGTTGAAAACAGGGGTCAGACCGGCTACACCTTC
cdr3_aa: CSVENRGQTGYTF

v_call: TRBV5-1
clone_size: once
j_call: TRBJ1-1
cdr3_length: 15
d_call: .
cdr3_nt: TGCGCCAGCAGCTTCGGGTCATCGCGGAACACTGAAGCTTTCTTT
cdr3_aa: CASSFGSSRNTEAFF

v_call: TRBV7-8
clone_size: .
j_call: TRBJ1-2
cdr3_length: 12
d_call: .
cdr3_nt: TGTGCCAGCAGCTTAGTTGGAGGTGGCTACACCTTC
cdr3_aa: CASSLVGGGYTF

v_call: TRBV29-1
clone_size: .
j_call: TRBJ1-2
cdr3_length: 12
d_call: TRBD1
cdr3_nt: TGCAGCGTTGAAGACAGGGGGCTGGGCTACACCTTC
cdr3_aa: CSVEDRGLGYTF

v_call: TRBV18
clone_size: .
j_call: TRBJ2-2
cdr3_length: 15
d_call: TRBD1
cdr3_nt: TGTGCCAGCTCAGAGGGACAGGCGAACACCGGGGAGCTGTTTTTT
cdr3_aa: CASSEGQANTGELFF

v_call: TRBV6-4
clone_size: .
j_call: TRBJ1-6
cdr3_length: 15
d_call: .
cdr3_nt: TGTGCCAGCAGTGACAGGGGAAGTCCGGATTCACCCCTCCACTTT
cdr3_aa: CASSDRGSPDSPLHF

v_call: TRBV28
clone_size: .
j_call: TRBJ1-4
cdr3_length: 15
d_call: .
cdr3_nt: TGTGCCAGCAGTTTAGGAGGGAGGGGTCGTGAAAAACTGTTTTTT
cdr3_aa: CASSLGGRGREKLFF

v_call: TRBV30
clone_size: .
j_call: TRBJ2-1
cdr3_length: 12
d_call: .
cdr3_nt: TGTGCCTGGAGTGGCGGTCTCAATGAGCAGTTCTTC
cdr3_aa: CAWSGGLNEQFF

v_call: TRBV19
clone_size: .
j_call: TRBJ1-1
cdr3_length: 12
d_call: .
cdr3_nt: TGTGCCAGCTCTGCCGGGGGGGCTGAAGCTTTCTTT
cdr3_aa: CASSAGGAEAFF

v_call: TRBV6-2/TRBV6-3
clone_size: few
j_call: TRBJ1-3
cdr3_length: 18
d_call: .
cdr3_nt: TGTGCCAGCAGTTCTACCGTTGTCAGCACCGTCTCTGGAAACACCATATATTTT
cdr3_aa: CASSSTVVSTVSGNTIYF

v_call: TRBV5-6
clone_size: .
j_call: TRBJ2-5
cdr3_length: 13
d_call: .
cdr3_nt: TGTGCCAGCAGCCTTTCTAGTGGGGAGACCCAGTACTTC
cdr3_aa: CASSLSSGETQYF

v_call: TRBV28
clone_size: .
j_call: TRBJ1-1
cdr3_length: 16
d_call: .
cdr3_nt: TGTGCCAGCACCGCCCGTTTCTCGGGGTGGGACACTGAAGCTTTCTTT
cdr3_aa: CASTARFSGWDTEAFF

v_call: TRBV3-1/TRBV3-2
clone_size: .
j_call: TRBJ1-4
cdr3_length: 14
d_call: .
cdr3_nt: TGTGCCAGCAGCCAGAAGGGGACTAATGAAAAACTGTTTTTT
cdr3_aa: CASSQKGTNEKLFF

v_call: TRBV2
clone_size: .
j_call: TRBJ1-1
cdr3_length: 16
d_call: .
cdr3_nt: TGTGCCAGCAGTGAAGCGCTGGACAGCTTGAACACTGAAGCTTTCTTT
cdr3_aa: CASSEALDSLNTEAFF

v_call: TRBV27
clone_size: .
j_call: TRBJ1-1
cdr3_length: 14
d_call: .
cdr3_nt: TGTGCCAGCAGTCCGGGGACCCAGAGCACTGAAGCTTTCTTT
cdr3_aa: CASSPGTQSTEAFF

v_call: TRBV5-1
clone_size: .
j_call: TRBJ1-4
cdr3_length: 14
d_call: TRBD1
cdr3_nt: TGCGCCAGCAGCTGGCAGGGGGTGGATGAAAAACTGTTTTTT
cdr3_aa: CASSWQGVDEKLFF

v_call: TRBV5-1
clone_size: .
j_call: TRBJ2-1
cdr3_length: 14
d_call: .
cdr3_nt: TGCGCCAGCAGCTTGGTTAGTAGGACCAATGAGCAGTTCTTC
cdr3_aa: CASSLVSRTNEQFF

v_call: TRBV2
clone_size: .
j_call: TRBJ2-2
cdr3_length: 15
d_call: .
cdr3_nt: TGTGCCAGCAGTGAGGACAGCGCTTCAAACGGGGAGCTGTTTTTT
cdr3_aa: CASSEDSASNGELFF

v_call: TRBV19
clone_size: .
j_call: TRBJ2-7
cdr3_length: 17
d_call: TRBD1
cdr3_nt: TGTGCCAGTAGTATTTCCGCTGGGACAGCCTTAACCTACGAGCAGTACTTC
cdr3_aa: CASSISAGTALTYEQYF

v_call: TRBV18
clone_size: .
j_call: TRBJ2-1
cdr3_length: 14
d_call: .
cdr3_nt: TGTGCCAGCTCACAAATGACGGGGACCACCGAGCAGTTCTTC
cdr3_aa: CASSQMTGTTEQFF

v_call: TRBV7-9
clone_size: .
j_call: TRBJ2-2
cdr3_length: 14
d_call: .
cdr3_nt: TGTGCCAGCAAGCCTAGCGACGGAACCGGGGAGCTGTTTTTT
cdr3_aa: CASKPSDGTGELFF